This is a list of T cell receptor beta chains from one sample in a study of blood T cells in healthy people across ages. TCRdb independently ran MiXCR on the 5' RACE reads; one entry per CDR3 protein. The sample carries around 1,700,000 distinct CDR3 sequences, 28% recorded once. Sequencing used blood. These receptors all come from a woman in her 30s in good health. Both conserved end residues are part of each CDR3. The size entry is marked missing in some rows and otherwise reads once, few, many or a size class.

j_call | clone_size | v_call | cdr3_aa
TRBJ2-6 | . | TRBV30 | CAWATARLAGANVLTF
TRBJ2-5 | few | TRBV7-7 | CASSNLDLEETQYF
TRBJ2-3 | few | TRBV15 | CATSRDRRAGVSTDTQYF
TRBJ2-4 | many | TRBV7-2 | CASSWTSGRENIQYF
TRBJ2-3 | few | TRBV11-2 | CASSRGGPSLTDTQYF
TRBJ2-7 | many | TRBV5-1 | CASSPQGIYEQYF
TRBJ2-7 | few | TRBV6-9 | CASSLPPAAPYEQYF
TRBJ2-5 | many | TRBV5-1 | CASSWGLAGQETQYF
TRBJ2-3 | . | TRBV12-3/TRBV12-4 | CASSHGTGTSQYF
TRBJ2-7 | many | TRBV5-1 | CASSLAEGPYEQYF
TRBJ2-7 | many | TRBV7-9 | CASSLGYSYEQYF
TRBJ2-3 | few | TRBV20-1 | CSARDRGPADTQYF
TRBJ1-3 | . | TRBV7-9 | CASTRDRDRAASTIYF
TRBJ1-5 | few | TRBV6-2/TRBV6-3 | CASSLLGTGNQPQHF
TRBJ1-2 | . | TRBV12-3/TRBV12-4 | CASSWGEGGYTF
TRBJ2-3 | . | TRBV4-3 | CASSQDQTGPDTQYF
TRBJ1-5 | . | TRBV7-8 | CASRETGGYQPQHF
TRBJ1-5 | . | TRBV20-1 | CSARKDRVGNQPQHF
TRBJ2-5 | few | TRBV7-7 | CASSPISGGRETQYF
TRBJ2-1 | . | TRBV4-1 | CASSQDRIYNEQFF
TRBJ2-7 | few | TRBV28 | CASSLSTGNEQYF
TRBJ1-5 | few | TRBV4-1 | CASSQDNRRNQPQHF
TRBJ2-7 | few | TRBV5-1 | CARDSYEQYF
TRBJ1-1 | . | TRBV6-2/TRBV6-3 | CASSRGVRARDRGTKAFF
TRBJ2-7 | . | TRBV11-2 | CASSLDGTLSHEQYF
TRBJ1-1 | few | TRBV7-9 | CASSFGFWAFF
TRBJ2-7 | . | TRBV7-6 | CASSVNGDEQYF
TRBJ1-5 | . | TRBV6-2/TRBV6-3 | CASKLSRQGYQPQHF
TRBJ2-2 | few | TRBV29-1 | CSVLPGTSITGELFF
TRBJ2-7 | few | TRBV9 | CASSLLSGSAYEQYF